These 5 T cell receptor beta chains share one sample of origin, sequenced in a study of regulatory T cells in long-lasting Graves disease. With iRepertoire HTBI primers and Arm-PCR of CDR3 regions, TCR beta libraries were built. TCRdb re-analysed the multiplex PCR reads in MiXCR, keeping a single row per CDR3 protein. The data hold hundreds of thousands of distinct CDR3 sequences, with about 16% observed a single time. The sample's time point: newly diagnosed GD, antithyroid drugs for less than 3 months. Preparation of the TCR library used RNA extracted from PBMCs. The same sample was also used in a study of T cells in Graves' hyperthyroidism and ophthalmopathy.

Sequencing was performed on peripheral blood mononuclear cells (PBMCs), taken at new diagnosis, from a patient treated with antithyroid drugs. The receptors shown here come from a middle-aged woman with Graves disease.

This clonotype was seen a few times. Relative to the germline gene, one junction end is altered; a read error may explain this. This chain connects TRBV5-1 to TRBJ2-5, with 9 bases matching TRBD1. The germline V gene has CDR1 SGHRS and CDR2 YFSETQ. The CDR3 extends over 15 amino acids. The CDR3 sequence: CASSSSTGGGKTQYF. CDR3 bases: TGTGCCAGCAGCTCCTCAACAGGGGGCGGGAAGACCCAGTACTTC.

This clonotype appeared a few times. The CDR3 DNA reads TGTGCCAGCAAGGGTTTATCCAAAAACATTCAGTACTTC. As protein: CASKGLSKNIQYF. This sequence joins TRBV12-3 or TRBV12-4 and TRBJ2-4; no clear D. V lost 7 bases and J 2 bases, leaving 9 bases between the germline ends. This CDR3 region has 13 residues.

There are a few counts of this clonotype. The rearrangement links TRBV30 to TRBJ1-4; maybe TRBD1 (5 bases). The CDR3 is 13 amino acids. Trimming removed 2 bases from V and 8 bases from J, with 12 bases in between. Germline CDR1 and CDR2: GTSNPN and SVGIG (reference sequence). The CDR3 sequence: CAWSRTPGEKLFF. The CDR3 DNA reads TGTGCCTGGAGTCGGACACCCGGGGAAAAACTGTTTTTT.

V is TRBV12-3 or TRBV12-4 and J is TRBJ1-2, with a weak D call TRBD1 (6 bases). This CDR3 has 12 residues. V was trimmed by 5 bases and J by 10 bases, leaving 14 bases between them. The CDR3 DNA is TGTGCCAGCAGTCTCGACAGGAGTTCCTACACCTTC. Its protein product is CASSLDRSSYTF.

The gene calls are TRBV6-1 and TRBJ2-6; D call uncertain. Germline CDR1 and CDR2: MNHNS and SASEGT. This CDR3 comprises 15 residues. V was shortened by 4 bases and J by 0 bases, with 7 bases between the two germline ends. The CDR3 bases are TGTGCCAGCAGTGTTCATTACTCTGGGGCCAACGTCCTGACTTTC. Its protein product is CASSVHYSGANVLTF.